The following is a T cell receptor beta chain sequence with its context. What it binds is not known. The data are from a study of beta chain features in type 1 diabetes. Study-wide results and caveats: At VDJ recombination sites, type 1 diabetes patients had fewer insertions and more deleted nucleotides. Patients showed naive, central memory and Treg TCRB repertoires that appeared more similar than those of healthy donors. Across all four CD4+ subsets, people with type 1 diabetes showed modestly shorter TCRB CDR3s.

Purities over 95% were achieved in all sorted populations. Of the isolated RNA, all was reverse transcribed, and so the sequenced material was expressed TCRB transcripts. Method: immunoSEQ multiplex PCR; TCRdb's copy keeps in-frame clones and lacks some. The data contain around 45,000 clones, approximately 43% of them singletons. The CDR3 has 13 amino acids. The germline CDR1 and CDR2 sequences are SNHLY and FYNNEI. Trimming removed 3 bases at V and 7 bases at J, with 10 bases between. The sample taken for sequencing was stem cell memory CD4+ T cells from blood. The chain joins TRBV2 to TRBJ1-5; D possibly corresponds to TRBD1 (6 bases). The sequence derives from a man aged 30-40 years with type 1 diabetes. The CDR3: CASSDNRAQPQHF. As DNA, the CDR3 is TGTGCCAGCAGTGACAACAGGGCCCAGCCCCAGCATTTT.